Listed below are T cell receptor beta chains from one sample, sequenced in a study of blood T cell repertoires in COVID-19. Assay used: immunoSEQ multiplex PCR; TCRdb lists only in-frame clones, some missing. This table holds around 240,000 clones, approximately 85% found once. Sequencing was done on a sample of PBMCs or T cells enriched from blood (not recorded which). The receptors originated from a woman in her 50s who had recovered from COVID-19. Each CDR3 is given with its conserved first and last residue. D genes are given only for firm matches. Size is stated for part of the rows, as once, few or many counts, or as a class when the clone is expanded.

size | J | D | length | V | CDR3 | DNA
- | TRBJ2-7 | TRBD1 | 13 | TRBV30 | CAWTGGAMYEQYF | TGTGCCTGGACAGGGGGCGCCATGTACGAGCAGTACTTC
- | TRBJ2-3 | - | 19 | TRBV21-1 | CASSKALAGGKRSTDTQYF | TGTGCCAGCAGCAAAGCGCTGGCAGGGGGAAAACGTAGCACAGATACGCAGTATTTT
- | TRBJ1-4 | - | 12 | TRBV6-5 | CASRILGGELFF | TGTGCCAGCAGGATTCTAGGGGGGGAACTGTTTTTT
- | TRBJ1-1 | - | 14 | TRBV24-1 | CATSEGLKNTEAFF | TGTGCCACCAGTGAGGGACTGAAGAACACTGAAGCTTTCTTT
- | TRBJ1-2 | - | 16 | TRBV28 | CASRSRQQGPNYGYTF | TGTGCCAGCAGGTCACGACAACAGGGACCTAACTATGGCTACACCTTC
- | TRBJ2-7 | - | 12 | TRBV2 | CASSESSSEQYF | TGTGCCAGCAGTGAATCGAGTAGCGAGCAGTACTTC
- | TRBJ1-1 | - | 13 | TRBV12-3/TRBV12-4 | CASSFVMNTEAFF | TGTGCCAGCAGTTTTGTCATGAACACTGAAGCTTTCTTT
- | TRBJ1-6 | TRBD1 | 14 | TRBV2 | CASSAGTGFSPLHF | TGTGCCAGCAGTGCCGGGACAGGGTTCTCACCCCTCCACTTT
- | TRBJ2-3 | TRBD1 | 14 | TRBV11-1 | CASRATGGVDTQYF | TGTGCCAGCAGAGCGACAGGGGGTGTAGATACGCAGTATTTT
- | TRBJ1-5 | - | 14 | TRBV3-1/TRBV3-2 | CASSQLGRGQPQHF | TGTGCCAGCAGCCAGCTAGGGAGGGGTCAGCCCCAGCATTTT
- | TRBJ2-7 | - | 14 | TRBV4-1 | CASSQDHTGYEQYF | TGCGCCAGCAGCCAAGACCACACGGGCTACGAGCAGTACTTC
- | TRBJ2-2 | TRBD1 | 16 | TRBV9 | CASSSRDRVLGGELFF | TGTGCCAGCAGCTCCCGGGACAGGGTACTGGGCGGGGAGCTGTTTTTT
- | TRBJ2-1 | - | 14 | TRBV29-1 | CSVEGTTRVNEQFF | TGCAGCGTTGAAGGAACTACGCGGGTCAATGAGCAGTTCTTC
- | TRBJ1-5 | - | 13 | TRBV7-2 | CASSFQFGQPQHF | TGTGCCAGCAGCTTTCAGTTTGGCCAGCCCCAGCATTTT
- | TRBJ1-3 | - | 16 | TRBV7-9 | CASSLAGALSGNTIYF | TGTGCCAGCAGCTTAGCGGGGGCCTTATCTGGAAACACCATATATTTT
few | TRBJ1-4 | - | 17 | TRBV6-4 | CASSDSRDGLTNEKLFF | TGTGCCAGCAGTGACTCCAGGGATGGGTTAACTAATGAAAAACTGTTTTTT
- | TRBJ2-5 | TRBD2 | 15 | TRBV5-1 | CASSFLAGGGETQYF | TGCGCCAGCAGCTTCCTAGCGGGAGGCGGGGAGACCCAGTACTTC
- | TRBJ1-2 | - | 14 | TRBV6-5 | CASSPGQTPYGYTF | TGTGCCAGCAGTCCAGGACAGACACCCTATGGCTACACCTTC
- | TRBJ2-1 | TRBD2 | 14 | TRBV9 | CASSATSGYNEQFF | TGTGCCAGCAGCGCGACTAGCGGGTACAATGAGCAGTTCTTC
- | TRBJ2-5 | - | 15 | TRBV18 | CASSPAGIPQETQYF | TGTGCCAGCTCACCTGCAGGGATACCCCAAGAGACCCAGTACTTC
- | TRBJ2-1 | - | 16 | TRBV18 | CASSPPNRGVGSEQFF | TGTGCCAGCTCACCACCGAACAGGGGAGTCGGGAGTGAGCAGTTCTTC
- | TRBJ1-6 | TRBD1 | 14 | TRBV2 | CASRGDRINSPLHF | TGTGCCAGCAGGGGGGACAGAATTAATTCACCCCTCCACTTT
- | TRBJ2-7 | TRBD1 | 16 | TRBV7-8 | CASSRGQGAATYEQYF | TGTGCCAGCAGCAGAGGACAGGGGGCTGCCACCTACGAGCAGTACTTC
- | TRBJ2-7 | - | 14 | TRBV5-1 | CASSTTTASYEQYF | TGCGCCAGCAGCACCACGACAGCAAGCTACGAGCAGTACTTC
- | TRBJ2-3 | - | 14 | TRBV12-5 | CASGLVNGGDTQYF | TGTGCTAGTGGTTTGGTAAATGGAGGAGATACGCAGTATTTT
- | TRBJ2-7 | TRBD2 | 18 | TRBV29-1 | CSVEPTLLAGGPTYEQYF | TGCAGCGTTGAACCAACCCTACTAGCGGGAGGACCTACCTACGAGCAGTACTTC
- | TRBJ1-1 | TRBD1 | 13 | TRBV5-1 | CASSLGDRVAAFF | TGCGCCAGCAGCTTGGGCGACAGGGTTGCAGCTTTCTTT
- | TRBJ2-5 | TRBD2 | 15 | TRBV3-1/TRBV3-2 | CASSQGDYHRETQYF | TGTGCCAGCAGCCAAGGGGACTACCACCGGGAGACCCAGTACTTC
- | TRBJ2-3 | TRBD1 | 14 | TRBV11-3 | CASSPGGREDTQYF | TGTGCCAGCAGTCCAGGGGGTAGAGAAGATACGCAGTATTTT
- | TRBJ1-5 | TRBD1 | 15 | TRBV28 | CASSLSGQGYQPQHF | TGTGCCAGCAGTTTATCGGGACAGGGTTATCAGCCCCAGCATTTT
- | TRBJ2-7 | - | 16 | TRBV28 | CASSLTGGGVSYEQYF | TGTGCCAGCAGTCTTACTGGTGGGGGCGTTTCCTACGAGCAGTACTTC
- | TRBJ1-3 | - | 16 | TRBV5-6 | CASSLGHGASGNTIYF | TGTGCCAGCAGCTTGGGACACGGCGCCTCTGGAAACACCATATATTTT
once | TRBJ2-4 | - | 16 | TRBV3-1/TRBV3-2 | CASSQGTGRMVNIQYF | TGTGCCAGCAGCCAAGGGACGGGGAGGATGGTAAACATTCAGTACTTC
once | TRBJ1-5 | - | 14 | TRBV24-1 | CATSDPYRDQPQHF | TGTGCCACCAGTGACCCGTACCGGGATCAGCCCCAGCATTTT
- | TRBJ1-3 | - | 17 | TRBV5-1 | CASSLVAGQLSGNTIYF | TGCGCCAGCAGCTTGGTGGCAGGGCAACTCTCTGGAAACACCATATATTTT
once | TRBJ1-3 | TRBD1 | 15 | TRBV5-4 | CASSLDRGNGNTIYF | TGTGCCAGCAGCTTGGACAGGGGCAATGGAAACACCATATATTTT
- | TRBJ2-2 | TRBD2 | 18 | TRBV7-2 | CASSLGAGAGGNTGELFF | TGTGCCAGCAGCTTAGGAGCGGGAGCGGGAGGGAACACCGGGGAGCTGTTTTTT
- | TRBJ2-1 | TRBD1 | 15 | TRBV2 | CASRRWQGVDNEQFF | TGTGCCAGCAGGAGGTGGCAGGGGGTAGACAATGAGCAGTTCTTC
- | TRBJ2-7 | TRBD2 | 14 | TRBV7-9 | CASSLGLAGEEQYF | TGTGCCAGCAGCTTAGGGCTAGCGGGAGAAGAGCAGTACTTC
few | TRBJ2-7 | - | 13 | TRBV30 | CAWSRGSSYEQYF | TGTGCCTGGAGTCGAGGGAGCTCCTACGAGCAGTACTTC
- | TRBJ2-3 | TRBD2 | 17 | TRBV9 | CASSLRATSGNTDTQYF | TGTGCCAGCAGCCTCAGGGCGACTAGCGGAAATACAGATACGCAGTATTTT
- | TRBJ1-5 | - | 15 | TRBV19 | CASSIGGRGNQPQHF | TGTGCCAGTAGTATAGGAGGCAGGGGCAATCAGCCCCAGCATTTT
- | TRBJ2-7 | TRBD2 | 15 | TRBV28 | CASTPPGGAEYEQYF | TGTGCCAGCACACCACCGGGGGGGGCGGAGTACGAGCAGTACTTC
- | TRBJ2-7 | TRBD1 | 15 | TRBV4-1 | CASSQATGTFYEQYF | TGCGCCAGCAGCCAAGCGACAGGGACCTTCTACGAGCAGTACTTC
- | TRBJ1-1 | - | 14 | TRBV9 | CASSPQQANTEAFF | TGTGCCAGCAGCCCTCAGCAGGCGAACACTGAAGCTTTCTTT